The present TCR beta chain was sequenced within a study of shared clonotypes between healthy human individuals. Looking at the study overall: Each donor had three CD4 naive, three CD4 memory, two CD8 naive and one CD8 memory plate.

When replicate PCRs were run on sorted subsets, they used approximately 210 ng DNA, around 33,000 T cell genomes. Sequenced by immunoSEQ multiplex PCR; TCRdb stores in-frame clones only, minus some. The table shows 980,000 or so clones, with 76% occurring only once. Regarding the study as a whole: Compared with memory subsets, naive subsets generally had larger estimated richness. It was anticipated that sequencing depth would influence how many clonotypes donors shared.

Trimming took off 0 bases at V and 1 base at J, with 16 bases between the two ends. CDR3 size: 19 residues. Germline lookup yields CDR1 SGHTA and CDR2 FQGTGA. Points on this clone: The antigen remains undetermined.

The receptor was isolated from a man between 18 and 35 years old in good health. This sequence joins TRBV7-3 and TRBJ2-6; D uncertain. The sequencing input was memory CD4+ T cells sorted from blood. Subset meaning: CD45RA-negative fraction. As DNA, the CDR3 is TGTGCCAGCAGCTTAACGACGCAGGCCTCCGTATCTGGGGCCAACGTCCTGACTTTC. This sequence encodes CASSLTTQASVSGANVLTF.